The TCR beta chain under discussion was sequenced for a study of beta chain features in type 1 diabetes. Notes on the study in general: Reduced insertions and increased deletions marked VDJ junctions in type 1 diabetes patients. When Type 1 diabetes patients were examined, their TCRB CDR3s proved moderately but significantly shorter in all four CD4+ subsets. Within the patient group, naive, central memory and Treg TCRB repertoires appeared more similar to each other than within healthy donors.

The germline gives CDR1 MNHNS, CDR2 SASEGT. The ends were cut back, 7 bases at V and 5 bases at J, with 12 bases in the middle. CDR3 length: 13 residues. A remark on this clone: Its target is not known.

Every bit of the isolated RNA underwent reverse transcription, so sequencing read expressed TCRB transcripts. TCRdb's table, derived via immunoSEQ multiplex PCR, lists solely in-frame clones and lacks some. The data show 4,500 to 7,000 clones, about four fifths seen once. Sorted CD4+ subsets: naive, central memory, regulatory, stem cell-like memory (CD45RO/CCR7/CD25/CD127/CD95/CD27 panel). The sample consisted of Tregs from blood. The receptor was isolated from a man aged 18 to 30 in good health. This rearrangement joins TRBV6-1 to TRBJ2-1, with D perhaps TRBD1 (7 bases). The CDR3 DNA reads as TGTGCCAGCACTGCGGGACAGAACAATGAGCAGTTCTTC. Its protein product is CASTAGQNNEQFF.